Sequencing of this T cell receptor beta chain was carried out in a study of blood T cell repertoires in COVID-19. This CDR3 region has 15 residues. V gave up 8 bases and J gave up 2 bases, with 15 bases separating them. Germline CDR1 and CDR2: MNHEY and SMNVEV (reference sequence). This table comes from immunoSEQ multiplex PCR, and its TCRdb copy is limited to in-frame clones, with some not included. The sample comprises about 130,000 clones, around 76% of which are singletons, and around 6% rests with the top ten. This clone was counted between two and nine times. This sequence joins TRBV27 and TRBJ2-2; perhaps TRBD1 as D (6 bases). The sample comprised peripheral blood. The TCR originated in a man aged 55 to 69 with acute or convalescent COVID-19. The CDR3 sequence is CASRVGGYNTGELFF. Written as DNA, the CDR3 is TGTGCCAGCCGCGTTGGGGGCTACAACACCGGGGAGCTGTTTTTT.